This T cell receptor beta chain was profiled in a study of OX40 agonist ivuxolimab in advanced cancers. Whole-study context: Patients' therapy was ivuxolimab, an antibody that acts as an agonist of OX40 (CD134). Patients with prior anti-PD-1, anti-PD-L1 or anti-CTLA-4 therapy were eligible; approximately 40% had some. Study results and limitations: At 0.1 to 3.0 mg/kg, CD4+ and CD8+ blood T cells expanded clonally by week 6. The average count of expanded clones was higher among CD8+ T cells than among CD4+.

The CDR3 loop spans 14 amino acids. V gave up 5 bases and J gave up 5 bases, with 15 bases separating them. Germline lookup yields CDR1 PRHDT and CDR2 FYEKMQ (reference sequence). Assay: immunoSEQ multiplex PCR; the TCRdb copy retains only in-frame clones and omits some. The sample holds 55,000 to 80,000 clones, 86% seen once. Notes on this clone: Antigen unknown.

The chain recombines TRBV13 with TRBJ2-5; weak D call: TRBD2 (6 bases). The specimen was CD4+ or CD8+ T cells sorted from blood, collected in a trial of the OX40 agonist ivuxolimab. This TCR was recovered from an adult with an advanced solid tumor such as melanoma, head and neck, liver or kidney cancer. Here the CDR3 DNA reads TGTGCCAGCAGCGAGCGGGCGTCGGGGGAGACCCAGTACTTC. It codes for CASSERASGETQYF. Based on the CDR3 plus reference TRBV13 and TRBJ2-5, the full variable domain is AAGVIQSPRHLIKEKRETATLKCYPIPRHDTVYWYQQGPGQDPQFLISFYEKMQSDKGSIPDRFSAQQFSDYHSELNMSSLELGDSALYFCASSERASGETQYFGPGTRLLVL.